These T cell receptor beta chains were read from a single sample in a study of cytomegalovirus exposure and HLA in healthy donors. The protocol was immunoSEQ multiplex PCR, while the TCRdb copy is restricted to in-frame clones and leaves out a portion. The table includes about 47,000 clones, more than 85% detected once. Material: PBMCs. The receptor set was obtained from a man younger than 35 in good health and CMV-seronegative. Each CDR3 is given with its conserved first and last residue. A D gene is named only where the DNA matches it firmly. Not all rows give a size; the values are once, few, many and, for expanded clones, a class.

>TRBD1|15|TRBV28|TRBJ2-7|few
CASSSPEGQARQQYF
TGTGCCAGCAGTTCCCCTGAGGGACAGGCCAGACAGCAGTACTTC
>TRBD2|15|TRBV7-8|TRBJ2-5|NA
CASAETQRGEETQYF
TGTGCCAGCGCTGAAACGCAGCGGGGGGAAGAGACCCAGTACTTC
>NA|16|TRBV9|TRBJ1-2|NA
CASSAHPDTARSGYTF
TGTGCCAGCAGCGCCCACCCGGACACCGCCCGGAGTGGCTACACCTTC
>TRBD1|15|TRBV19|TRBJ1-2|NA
CASSVMDRGGYGYTF
TGTGCCAGTAGTGTGATGGACAGGGGGGGCTATGGCTACACCTTC
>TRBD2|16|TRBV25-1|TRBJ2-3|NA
CASSDTTSGYTDTQYF
TGTGCCAGCAGTGATACGACTAGCGGGTACACAGATACGCAGTATTTT
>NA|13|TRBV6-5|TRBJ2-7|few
CASSYSRGYEQYF
TGTGCCAGCAGTTACTCGAGGGGGTACGAGCAGTACTTC
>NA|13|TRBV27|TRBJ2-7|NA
CASSEQGPYEQYF
TGTGCCAGCAGTGAACAGGGTCCCTACGAGCAGTACTTC
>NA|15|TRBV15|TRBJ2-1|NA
CATSRDWGGNNEQFF
TGTGCCACCAGCAGAGATTGGGGAGGCAACAATGAGCAGTTCTTC
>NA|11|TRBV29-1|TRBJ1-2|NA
CSGLQGYGYTF
TGCAGCGGACTACAGGGCTATGGCTACACCTTC
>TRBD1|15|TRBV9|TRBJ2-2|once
CASSEGQTNTGELFF
TGTGCCAGCAGCGAGGGACAGACGAACACCGGGGAGCTGTTTTTT
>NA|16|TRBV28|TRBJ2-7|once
CASSLKFREPGYEQYF
TGTGCCAGCAGTTTAAAGTTCCGGGAGCCCGGGTACGAGCAGTACTTC
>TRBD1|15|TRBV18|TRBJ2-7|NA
CASSPERTGLREQYF
TGTGCCAGCTCACCGGAAAGGACAGGGCTTCGGGAGCAGTACTTC
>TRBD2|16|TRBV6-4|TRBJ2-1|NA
CASSADTSGGANEQFF
TGTGCCAGCAGCGCCGATACTAGCGGGGGGGCGAATGAGCAGTTCTTC
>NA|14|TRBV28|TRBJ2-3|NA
CASSFGGSTDTQYF
TGTGCCAGCAGTTTTGGCGGGAGCACAGATACGCAGTATTTT
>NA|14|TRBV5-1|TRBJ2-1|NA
CASRRLASDNEQFF
TGCGCCAGCAGAAGGCTAGCCTCTGACAATGAGCAGTTCTTC
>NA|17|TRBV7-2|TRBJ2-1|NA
CASSLSGGTPVDNEQFF
TGTGCCAGCAGCTTAAGCGGAGGGACCCCAGTAGACAATGAGCAGTTCTTC
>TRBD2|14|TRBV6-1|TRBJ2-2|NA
CAGGTSGGAGELFF
TGTGCCGGCGGGACTAGCGGGGGGGCCGGGGAGCTGTTTTTT
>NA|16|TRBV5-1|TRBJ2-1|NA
CASSLVRDSEGNEQFF
TGCGCCAGCAGCTTGGTCCGGGATTCGGAGGGCAATGAGCAGTTCTTC